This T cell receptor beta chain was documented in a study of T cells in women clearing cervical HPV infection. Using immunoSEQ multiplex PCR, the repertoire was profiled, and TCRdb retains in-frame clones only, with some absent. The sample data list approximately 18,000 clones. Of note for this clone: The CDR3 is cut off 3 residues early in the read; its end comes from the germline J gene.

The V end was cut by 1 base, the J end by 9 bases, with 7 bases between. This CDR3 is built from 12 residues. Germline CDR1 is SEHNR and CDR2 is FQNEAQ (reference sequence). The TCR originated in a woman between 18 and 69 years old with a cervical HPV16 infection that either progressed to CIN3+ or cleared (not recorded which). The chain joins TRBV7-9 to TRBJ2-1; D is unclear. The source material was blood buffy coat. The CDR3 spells CASSLELAEQFF. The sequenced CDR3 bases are TGTGCCAGCAGCTTAGAGTTAGCTGAG.